The source of this T cell receptor beta chain is a study of blood T cell repertoires in COVID-19. Study as a whole: The United States, Italy and Spain provided the acute and convalescent COVID-19 samples.

Individuals drawn from about two dozen US areas were about 18 to 95 years old. Trimming left V 2 bases short and J 3 bases short, with 12 bases between. This CDR3 is 14 amino acids long. Looked up from germline, CDR1 is SGHRS and CDR2 is YFSETQ. Per the original methods: Counts of nucleated cells, estimated from reference gene primer amplification, were obtained. Assay: immunoSEQ multiplex PCR; the TCRdb copy retains only in-frame clones and omits some. The DNA gave D and trimming, while V, J and clone size come from that table. This sample has approximately 180,000 clones, with around 80% found just once.

The chain couples TRBV5-1 to TRBJ2-7; maybe TRBD2 (6 bases). This clonotype was sampled from a man aged 45-60 years who had recovered from COVID-19. Sequencing input: PBMCs or T cells enriched from blood (not recorded which). CDR3 in amino acids: CASSFGGTIYEQYF. CDR3 nucleotide sequence: TGCGCCAGCAGCTTCGGGGGAACGATCTACGAGCAGTACTTC.